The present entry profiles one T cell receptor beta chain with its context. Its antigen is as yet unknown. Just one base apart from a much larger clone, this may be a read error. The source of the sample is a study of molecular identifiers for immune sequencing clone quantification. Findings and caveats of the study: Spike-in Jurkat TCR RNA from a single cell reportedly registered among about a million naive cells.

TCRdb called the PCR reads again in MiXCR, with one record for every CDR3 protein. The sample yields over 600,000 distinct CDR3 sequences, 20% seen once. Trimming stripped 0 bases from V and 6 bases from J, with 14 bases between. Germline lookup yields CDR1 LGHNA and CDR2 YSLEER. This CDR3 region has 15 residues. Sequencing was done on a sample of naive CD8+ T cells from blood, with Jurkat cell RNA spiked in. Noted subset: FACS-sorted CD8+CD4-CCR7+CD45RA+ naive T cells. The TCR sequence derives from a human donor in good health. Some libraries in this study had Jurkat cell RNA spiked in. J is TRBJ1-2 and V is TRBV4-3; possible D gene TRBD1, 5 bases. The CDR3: CASSQEWDGLNGYTF. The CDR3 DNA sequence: TGCGCCAGCAGCCAAGAATGGGACGGGTTAAATGGCTACACCTTC.